This entry features one TCR beta chain sequence. Trimming stripped 6 bases from V and 2 bases from J, with 7 bases between. The CDR3 extends over 12 amino acids. CDR1 SNHLY and CDR2 FYNNEI come from the germline V gene. The sample is drawn from a study of human T cells and chemical hapten exposure. This sample's time point: patch test 3, about 24 weeks after DPC sensitization. Documented treatment: therapeutic diphenylcyclopropenone sensitization with weekly scalp DPC. MiXCR was run by TCRdb on the RACE reads, yielding one entry per CDR3 protein. The sample consists of roughly 71,000 distinct CDR3 sequences, more than 9.5% of them appearing once.

The sequencing here drew on whole blood, taken in connection with sensitization to the hapten diphenylcyclopropenone (DPC). The receptor comes from a woman in her fifties or sixties with alopecia areata. Some clones in this sample may be carry-over from other donors' samples. The chain is built from TRBV2 and TRBJ1-1; no clear D. This chain's CDR3 is CASRMDNTEAFF. CDR3 DNA sequence: TGTGCCAGCAGGATGGACAACACTGAAGCTTTCTTT. Combining the CDR3 with reference TRBV2 and TRBJ1-1 gives the whole variable domain EPEVTQTPSHQVTQMGQEVILRCVPISNHLYFYWYRQILGQKVEFLVSFYNNEISEKSEIFDDQFSVERPDGSNFTLKIRSTKLEDSAMYFCASRMDNTEAFFGQGTRLTVV.